Below are 17 T cell receptor beta chains sequenced from a single sample in a study of blood T cell repertoires in COVID-19. Profiling relied on immunoSEQ multiplex PCR, and the TCRdb table lists in-frame clones only, not all of them. The sample yields 270,000 or so clones, around 86% seen once. What was sequenced was PBMCs or T cells enriched from blood (not recorded which). All receptors come from a woman between 18 and 29 years old who had recovered from COVID-19.

V gene TRBV28 combines with J gene TRBJ1-3, with D uncertain. The germline V gene has CDR1 MDHEN and CDR2 SYDVKM. This CDR3 is 12 amino acids long. V was clipped by 5 bases and J by 8 bases, with 10 bases between them. The DNA of the CDR3 is TGTGCCAGCAGTCTACCCCCCCACACCATATATTTT. It specifies CASSLPPHTIYF.

This chain joins TRBV7-2 and TRBJ2-3; a possible D gene is TRBD2 (5 bases). The germline gives CDR1 SGHTA, CDR2 FQGNSA. The CDR3 is 17 residues long. V gave up 5 bases and J gave up 3 bases, with 21 bases separating them. In DNA, the CDR3 is TGTGCCAGCAGCCCCCGCCAGGCGGGCATCACGACAGATACGCAGTATTTT. This encodes CASSPRQAGITTDTQYF.

Only a few counts were recorded for this clone. The chain joins TRBV10-2 to TRBJ1-5, with D hard to call. The germline gives CDR1 WSHSY, CDR2 SAAADI. The CDR3 consists of 13 residues. V was pared by 2 bases and J by 4 bases, with 6 bases between. In nucleotides, the CDR3 is TGCGCCAGCAGTGAGGTAGTAAATCAGCCCCAGCATTTT. It encodes CASSEVVNQPQHF.

This chain connects TRBV19 to TRBJ2-6; D remains unclear. CDR3 length: 16 residues. Germline CDR1 is LNHDA and CDR2 is SQIVND (reference sequence). The V and J ends lost 3 bases and 1 base respectively, with 10 bases between them. CDR3: CASSIPRYSGANVLTF. CDR3 DNA: TGTGCCAGTAGTATCCCGAGGTATTCTGGGGCCAACGTCCTGACTTTC.

The genes are TRBV9 and TRBJ1-2, with D possibly TRBD1 on 5 matching bases. Trimming stripped 4 bases from V and 2 bases from J, with 15 bases between. Germline CDR1 SGDLS, CDR2 YYNGEE. The CDR3 has 15 residues. The CDR3 loop is CASSSTGTANYGYTF. The CDR3 DNA sequence: TGTGCCAGCAGCTCTACAGGAACCGCAAACTATGGCTACACCTTC.

The chain is built from TRBV19 and TRBJ2-1; 10 nucleotides agree with TRBD1. Per germline, CDR1 LNHDA and CDR2 SQIVND (reference sequence). This CDR3 has 13 residues. Trimming cost V 7 bases and J 9 bases; bases outside gene matches: 6. The CDR3 loop reads CASNGDRGGEQFF. The DNA of the CDR3 is TGTGCCAGTAATGGGGACAGGGGCGGTGAGCAGTTCTTC. Using reference TRBV19 and TRBJ2-1 for the parts outside the CDR3, the full variable domain is DGGITQSPKYLFRKEGQNVTLSCEQNLNHDAMYWYRQDPGQGLRLIYYSQIVNDFQKGDIAEGYSVSREKKESFPLTVTSAQKNPTAFYLCASNGDRGGEQFFGPGTRLTVL.

The CDR3 here is CAIREDQGSNEQFF. The CDR3, as DNA: TGTGCCATCCGGGAGGACCAGGGAAGCAATGAGCAGTTCTTC. The rearrangement joins TRBV10-3 to TRBJ2-1; 7 nucleotides agree with TRBD2. Losses at the gene ends were 8 bases for V and 6 bases for J; bases not matched to a gene: 10. Germline V gene data show CDR1 as ENHRY and CDR2 as SYGVKD. This CDR3 region has 14 residues.

J is TRBJ2-7 and V is TRBV3-1 (or the pseudogene TRBV3-2), with D possibly TRBD2 on 6 matching bases. V dropped 3 bases and J dropped 3 bases, with 9 bases sitting between them. There are 13 residues in the CDR3. CDR1 and CDR2 (germline): LGHDT, YNNKEL (reference sequence). This CDR3 reads CASSQRRDYEQYF. The CDR3 DNA reads TGTGCCAGCAGCCAGCGGAGGGACTACGAGCAGTACTTC.

The V gene is TRBV6-5, the J gene TRBJ1-1, with TRBD1 as a possible D gene (6 bases). V lost 6 bases to trimming and J lost 6 bases, with 11 bases between them. Per the germline V gene, CDR1 is MNHEY and CDR2 is SVGAGI. The CDR3 spans 12 residues. The CDR3 protein is CASRDSNAEAFF. CDR3 DNA: TGTGCCAGCAGGGACAGCAACGCTGAAGCTTTCTTT.

The chain uses TRBV29-1 and TRBJ1-3; D is unclear. CDR1 is SQVTM, CDR2 ANQGSEA, per germline. The CDR3 is 13 residues long. V lost 6 bases and J 0 bases, leaving 9 bases between the germline ends. The CDR3, as DNA: TGCAGCGTCCAAGAGAGCTCTGGAAACACCATATATTTT. Protein: CSVQESSGNTIYF.

The CDR3 loop is CAWTIGTVQETQYF. The CDR3 DNA sequence: TGTGCCTGGACTATAGGGACAGTCCAAGAGACCCAGTACTTC. This sequence joins TRBV30 and TRBJ2-5, with 7 bases matching TRBD1. In germline, CDR1 is GTSNPN, CDR2 SVGIG (reference sequence). With V trimmed by 4 bases and J by 1 base, 6 bases remained unmatched. The CDR3 covers 14 residues.

The CDR3 region is CASSPQTGDYGYTF. For the CDR3, the DNA is TGTGCCAGTAGTCCGCAAACAGGGGACTATGGCTACACCTTC. The chain has TRBV19 and TRBJ1-2, with TRBD1 matching over 7 bases. Losses at the gene ends were 5 bases for V and 3 bases for J; bases not matched to a gene: 6. The germline CDR1 and CDR2 sequences are LNHDA and SQIVND (reference sequence). This CDR3 comprises 14 residues.

The chain combines TRBV6-1 with TRBJ2-2, with no clear D. Trimming took 1 base from V and 5 from J, leaving 11 bases between them. CDR3 length equals 15 residues. Germline V CDR1 and CDR2: MNHNS, SASEGT. Written as DNA, the CDR3 is TGTGCCAGCAGTGAAGGGGCAGGTTGGACCGGGGAGCTGTTTTTT. Amino acid sequence: CASSEGAGWTGELFF.

The chain links TRBV7-2 to TRBJ2-7; 7 bases align to TRBD2. The CDR3 extends over 15 amino acids. Germline V CDR1 and CDR2: SGHTA, FQGNSA. Trimming cost V 3 bases and J 0 bases; bases outside gene matches: 5. CDR3 coding DNA: TGTGCCAGCAGCTTTCAGCGGGGACTCTCCTACGAGCAGTACTTC. Residues: CASSFQRGLSYEQYF.

This CDR3 is CSARWGRGYTF. The CDR3 DNA is TGCAGTGCTAGGTGGGGGCGCGGCTACACCTTC. The chain combines TRBV20-1 with TRBJ1-2; D possibly corresponds to TRBD1 (6 bases). V lost 3 bases, J lost 8 bases, and 10 bases lay in between. The CDR3 has 11 amino acids. CDR1 is DFQATT and CDR2 is SNEGSKA in the germline V gene (reference sequence).

The J gene is TRBJ2-2, the V gene TRBV6-4, with 9 positions matching TRBD1. The CDR3 is 17 amino acids. The junction had 8 bases not matched to a gene; V was cut back by 6 bases and J by 0 bases. Germline CDR1 and CDR2: MRHNA and SNTAGT. The CDR3 DNA reads as TGTGCCAGCAGCGTAGAAACAGGGGGCGCGAACACCGGGGAGCTGTTTTTT. Amino acids: CASSVETGGANTGELFF.

This clone has just a few counts. The chain uses TRBV12-3 or TRBV12-4 and TRBJ1-2, with D possibly matching TRBD1 (5 bases). V gave up 5 bases and J gave up 3 bases, with 7 bases separating them. CDR3 length equals 12 residues. CDR3 coding DNA: TGTGCCAGCAGTAAACAGGACTATGGCTACACCTTC. Its protein is CASSKQDYGYTF.